Below, 2 T cell receptor beta chains from the same sample are listed, as sequenced in a study of blood T cell repertoires in COVID-19. Sequenced by immunoSEQ multiplex PCR; TCRdb stores in-frame clones only, minus some. The table records 130,000 or so clones, just over 75% of them present only once. The specimen sequenced was peripheral blood. These receptors came from a human donor in a cohort sampled during active COVID-19.

This chain connects TRBV15 to TRBJ2-1; D is ambiguous. Trimming took off 5 bases at V and 5 bases at J, with 7 bases between the two ends. The CDR3 covers 12 residues. The germline V gene encodes CDR1 LNHNV and CDR2 YYDKDF (reference sequence). The DNA for the CDR3 is TGTGCCACCAGCGTGTCCGACAATGAGCAGTTCTTC. Translation gives CATSVSDNEQFF.

The CDR3 nucleotides are TGTGCCAGCAGTGGGCATGAAAAACTGTTTTTT. Translation: CASSGHEKLFF. The chain combines TRBV2 with TRBJ1-4; D uncertain. V shed 4 bases and J shed 6 bases, with 3 bases lying between them. Germline loops: CDR1 SNHLY, CDR2 FYNNEI. CDR3 length: 11 residues.